These 14 T cell receptor beta chains share one sample of origin, sequenced in a study of control samples from healthy donors and cancer patients. Clones were sequenced by immunoSEQ multiplex PCR, and TCRdb holds only the in-frame ones, with some missing. Seen here are roughly 90,000 clones, around nine tenths observed once, and the top ten hold less than 10%. Sequencing input: PBMCs. The receptor set was obtained from a woman between 45 and 60 years old with colorectal cancer.

This clone was found once. The CDR3 region is CASSHSFRGANTGELFF. The CDR3 DNA reads as TGTGCCAGCAGCCATAGTTTCCGGGGGGCCAACACCGGGGAGCTGTTTTTT. The chain recombines TRBV3-1 (or the pseudogene TRBV3-2) with TRBJ2-2, with D perhaps TRBD2 (7 bases). This CDR3 region has 17 residues. The V end lost 3 bases, the J end lost 2 bases, and 16 bases lay between the germline ends. Germline values: CDR1 LGHDT, CDR2 YNNKEL (reference sequence).

The CDR3 coding sequence is TGTGCCAGCAGCCAAGCCGGGTTATATGGCTACACCTTC. This translates into CASSQAGLYGYTF. The chain joins TRBV3-1 (or the pseudogene TRBV3-2) to TRBJ1-2; D gene unclear. V was clipped by 1 base and J by 5 bases, with 8 bases between them. Germline CDR1 reads LGHDT; CDR2 reads YNNKEL (reference sequence). This CDR3 is built from 13 residues.

This sequence joins TRBV2 and TRBJ2-7; 10 positions match TRBD1. CDR1 SNHLY and CDR2 FYNNEI come from the germline V gene. The CDR3 is 14 residues long. Here the CDR3 reads CASREGQGAYEQYV. The CDR3 coding sequence is TGTGCCAGCAGAGAAGGACAGGGGGCCTACGAGCAGTACGTC.

This rearrangement joins TRBV24-1 to TRBJ2-5; D is tentatively TRBD1 or TRBD2 (5 bases each). Trimming removed 0 bases at V and 4 bases at J, with 11 bases between. The CDR3 extends over 15 amino acids. The germline V gene encodes CDR1 KGHDR and CDR2 SFDVKD. CDR3: CATSDLDTGGETQYF. CDR3 bases: TGTGCCACCAGTGATTTGGACACAGGAGGAGAGACCCAGTACTTC.

The chain carries TRBV7-9 and TRBJ1-1; 8 bases fit TRBD1. The V gene's germline CDR1 is SEHNR and CDR2 FQNEAQ (reference sequence). The CDR3 runs 15 residues. V shed 5 bases and J 11 bases; nucleotides not matched to a gene: 16. CDR3 residues: CASSPKTRQGQDAFF. As DNA, the CDR3 is TGTGCCAGCAGCCCCAAAACCCGACAGGGGCAGGATGCTTTCTTT.

V and J are TRBV2 and TRBJ2-5, with a possible D match to TRBD2 (6 bases). CDR3 length: 15 amino acids. Germline lookup yields CDR1 SNHLY and CDR2 FYNNEI. Trimming cost V 2 bases and J 4 bases, with 14 bases left between them. In DNA form, the CDR3 reads TGTGCCAGCAGTGAACAAACTAGCCTTTTAGAGACCCAGTACTTC. Its protein product is CASSEQTSLLETQYF. The full variable domain, completed using reference TRBV2 and TRBJ2-5, is EPEVTQTPSHQVTQMGQEVILRCVPISNHLYFYWYRQILGQKVEFLVSFYNNEISEKSEIFDDQFSVERPDGSNFTLKIRSTKLEDSAMYFCASSEQTSLLETQYFGPGTRLLVL.

This clone was observed once. The V and J genes are TRBV9 and TRBJ2-2, with D possibly called TRBD1 or TRBD2 (5 bases each). Germline values: CDR1 SGDLS, CDR2 YYNGEE. The CDR3 sequence is 13 residues long. V was trimmed by 4 bases and J by 4 bases, leaving 8 bases between them. CDR3 protein: CASSRDPTGELFF. The CDR3 coding sequence is TGTGCCAGCAGCAGGGACCCCACCGGGGAGCTGTTTTTT.

The CDR3 sequence: CASSRKTSGGTTGELFF. The CDR3 DNA reads as TGCGCCAGCAGCAGAAAGACTAGCGGGGGAACCACCGGGGAGCTGTTTTTT. The chain recombines TRBV5-1 with TRBJ2-2, with 12 bases aligning to TRBD2. Looked up from germline, CDR1 is SGHRS and CDR2 is YFSETQ. With 4 bases clipped from V and 4 bases from J, the junction kept 8 bases outside the gene matches. This CDR3 has 17 residues.

The V and J genes are TRBV19 and TRBJ1-4; a possible D gene is TRBD1 (5 bases). Trimming stripped 5 bases from V and 5 bases from J, with 18 bases between. The CDR3 runs 16 residues. CDR1 is LNHDA and CDR2 is SQIVND in the germline V gene (reference sequence). The CDR3 loop is CASSPYTQVINEKLFF. CDR3 DNA sequence: TGTGCCAGTAGTCCCTATACACAGGTTATAAATGAAAAACTGTTTTTT.

The chain combines TRBV5-6 with TRBJ1-2, with 9 bases lining up with TRBD1. The germline gives CDR1 SGHDT, CDR2 YYEEEE. The CDR3 loop spans 14 amino acids. Trimming removed 4 bases from V and 5 bases from J; junction bases left unmatched: 6. The CDR3 region has the DNA TGTGCCAGCAGCGGGACAGGGTTGGAGTATGGCTACACCTTC. Translating gives CASSGTGLEYGYTF.

The chain has TRBV5-1 and TRBJ2-5, with 9 bases identical to TRBD2. The ends lost 5 bases at V and 2 bases at J; junction bases unmatched: 10. Germline loops: CDR1 SGHRS, CDR2 YFSETQ. The CDR3 has 16 residues. Here the CDR3 reads CASSSYSGGLQETQYF. DNA of the CDR3: TGCGCCAGCAGTTCCTATAGCGGGGGTCTTCAAGAGACCCAGTACTTC.

This chain uses TRBV28 with TRBJ1-1; no reliable D call. The V gene lost 2 bases and the J gene lost 9 bases, with 7 bases spanning the gap. The germline V gene encodes CDR1 MDHEN and CDR2 SYDVKM. There are 11 residues in the CDR3. The CDR3 DNA follows: TGTGCCAGCAGTTTACAGTCAAAAGCTTTCTTT. Protein sequence: CASSLQSKAFF.

The chain employs TRBV14 and TRBJ2-5; 8 bases align to TRBD2. Losses at the gene ends were 4 bases for V and 4 bases for J; bases not matched to a gene: 14. The CDR3 covers 17 residues. Germline V gene lookup returns CDR1 SGHDN and CDR2 FVKESK. The CDR3 loop is CASSLLSLGRGGETQYF. CDR3 sequence (DNA): TGTGCCAGCAGCCTCTTATCCCTTGGACGGGGGGGAGAGACCCAGTACTTC.

The V call is TRBV28, the J call TRBJ2-7; D might be TRBD1 or TRBD2, each matching 5 bases. Per germline, CDR1 MDHEN and CDR2 SYDVKM. This CDR3 spans 16 amino acids. The V and J ends lost 8 bases and 0 bases respectively, with 20 bases between them. The CDR3 DNA reads as TGTGCCAGCTCTTCCGGGACGTCCTCAAGCTCCTACGAGCAGTACGTC. This encodes CASSSGTSSSSYEQYV.